Presented here are 2 T cell receptor beta chains from one specimen sequenced in a study of identical twins (dated by TCRdb to the mid-2010s). Libraries were constructed by 5' RACE. The instrument given in TCRdb is Illumina HiSeq 2000. TCRdb applied fastp at Q25 and MiXCR to the public reads, then kept only in-frame beta chains. Duplicate CDR3 protein sequences are folded into a single record with the most common DNA and genes. In this sample the table shows about 1.7 million distinct CDR3 sequences, around 33% of which occur a single time. The biggest ten clones account for 0.27% of the sample. The sample was cord blood. These receptors all stem from a newborn girl in good health.

The chain couples TRBV2 to TRBJ1-6, with D hard to call. The V end was cut by 0 bases, the J end by 9 bases, with 9 bases between. Germline V gene data show CDR1 as SNHLY and CDR2 as FYNNEI. There are 14 residues in the CDR3. The CDR3 nucleotides read TGTGCCAGCAGTGAAGCCACAACCGGTTCACCCCTCCACTTT. It is translated as CASSEATTGSPLHF. The full variable domain, completed using reference TRBV2 and TRBJ1-6, is EPEVTQTPSHQVTQMGQEVILRCVPISNHLYFYWYRQILGQKVEFLVSFYNNEISEKSEIFDDQFSVERPDGSNFTLKIRSTKLEDSAMYFCASSEATTGSPLHFGNGTRLTVT.

This clonotype was detected a few times. The chain carries TRBV6-5 and TRBJ2-7; TRBD1 matches at 9 bases. Germline trimming cut 0 bases from V and 3 bases from J; bases unmatched to any gene: 3. CDR1 is MNHEY and CDR2 is SVGAGI in the germline V gene. This CDR3 region has 15 residues. Here the CDR3 reads CASSYSGTGNYEQYF. CDR3 coding DNA: TGTGCCAGCAGTTACTCAGGGACAGGGAACTACGAGCAGTACTTC.